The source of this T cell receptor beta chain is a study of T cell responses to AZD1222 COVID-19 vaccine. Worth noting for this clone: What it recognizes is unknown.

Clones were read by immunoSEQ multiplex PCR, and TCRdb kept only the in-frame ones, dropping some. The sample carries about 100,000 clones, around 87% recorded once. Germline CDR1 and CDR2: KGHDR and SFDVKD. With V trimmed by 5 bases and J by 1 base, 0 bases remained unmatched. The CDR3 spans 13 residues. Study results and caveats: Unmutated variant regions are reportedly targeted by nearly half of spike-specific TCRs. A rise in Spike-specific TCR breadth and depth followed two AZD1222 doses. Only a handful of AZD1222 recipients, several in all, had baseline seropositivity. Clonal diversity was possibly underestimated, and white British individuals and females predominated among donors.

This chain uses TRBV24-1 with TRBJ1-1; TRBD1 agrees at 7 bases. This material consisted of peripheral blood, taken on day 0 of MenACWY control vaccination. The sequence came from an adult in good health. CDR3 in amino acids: CATSGQGNTEAFF. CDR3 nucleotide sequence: TGTGCCACCAGTGGACAGGGGAACACTGAAGCTTTCTTT.